A selection of T cell receptor beta chains follows, all from one sample in a study of CD8 T cells in ankylosing spondylitis. TCRdb reprocessed the 5' RACE reads with MiXCR, giving one entry per CDR3 protein. This table holds about 260,000 distinct CDR3 sequences, about 24% found once. The sequenced sample consisted of blood, either unsorted or a sorted T cell fraction (not recorded which). All receptors come from a male donor with ankylosing spondylitis or in good health (not recorded which). CDR3s include the opening cysteine and the closing phenylalanine or tryptophan. D genes are given only for firm matches. Rows may omit the clone size; those that give it use once, few, many or a size class.

j_call,v_call,clone_size,d_call,cdr3_nt,cdr3_aa
TRBJ2-7,TRBV29-1,many,-,TGCAGCGTTGATGCAGGGGCTTCCTACGAGCAGTACTTC,CSVDAGASYEQYF
TRBJ2-1,TRBV20-1,-,-,TGCAGTGCTAGAGATCTGCCAAACAATGAGCAGTTCTTC,CSARDLPNNEQFF
TRBJ2-4,TRBV12-3/TRBV12-4,-,-,TGTACCTTCAGTTCGGACGAGGGCCGACGGGTCCTAGCCAAAAACATTCAGTACTTC,CTFSSDEGRRVLAKNIQYF
TRBJ2-1,TRBV11-1,many,-,TGTGCCAGCAGTCCACAGACATACTACAGCTCCTACAATGAGCAGTTCTTC,CASSPQTYYSSYNEQFF
TRBJ2-1,TRBV5-1,-,TRBD1,TGCGCCAGCAGCCGTGGGACAGGGAAGTACAATGAGCAGTTCTTC,CASSRGTGKYNEQFF
TRBJ2-5,TRBV6-5,-,-,TGTGCCAGCAGTTACCCCGGGGGGCAGGGGGAGACCCAGTACTTC,CASSYPGGQGETQYF
TRBJ2-2,TRBV20-1,few,TRBD2,TGCAGTGCTAGGACTAGCGGGTATTCCGGGGAGCTGTTTTTT,CSARTSGYSGELFF
TRBJ2-2,TRBV6-1,-,-,TGTGCCAGCACTCAGCCCGGACAGCCTACCAACACCGGGGAGCTGTTTTTT,CASTQPGQPTNTGELFF
TRBJ2-7,TRBV5-8,many,-,TGTGCCAGCAGCTTGGACATCTCAAACCCCTACTTCGAGCAGTACTTC,CASSLDISNPYFEQYF
TRBJ2-1,TRBV6-1,-,-,TGTGCCAGCAAACAGACCTGGAGCTCCTACAATGAGCAGTTCTTC,CASKQTWSSYNEQFF
TRBJ2-6,TRBV12-3/TRBV12-4,many,-,TGTGCCAGCAGTGACTCAGGGGCTGCTGGGGCCAACGTCCTGACTTTC,CASSDSGAAGANVLTF
TRBJ2-1,TRBV4-2,few,TRBD2,TGTGCCAGCAGCCAGAGACTAGCGGGGGGGGAATACAATGAGCAGTTCTTC,CASSQRLAGGEYNEQFF
TRBJ2-1,TRBV12-3/TRBV12-4,-,-,TGTGCCAGCAGTTCGGACCTAAACAATGAGCAGTTCTTC,CASSSDLNNEQFF
TRBJ1-2,TRBV7-9,many,TRBD1,TGTGCCAGCGGCAGCGGACAGGATGGCTACACCTTC,CASGSGQDGYTF
TRBJ1-2,TRBV12-3/TRBV12-4,few,-,TGTGCCAGCAGATCCAGGGAGTATGGCTACACCTTC,CASRSREYGYTF
TRBJ2-1,TRBV24-1,-,TRBD1,TGTGCCACCAGTGATCCGACAGGGAGGCAGTTCTTC,CATSDPTGRQFF
TRBJ1-2,TRBV20-1,-,-,TGCAGTGCTAGGCCCGTGGGATCAGCGAACTATGGCTACACCTTC,CSARPVGSANYGYTF
TRBJ1-2,TRBV20-1,few,-,TGCAGTGCTAGAGATGAGGCAGCCGGAAATTATGGCTACACCTTC,CSARDEAAGNYGYTF
TRBJ2-7,TRBV3-1,-,TRBD1,TGTGCCAGCAGCGGCCGAGACAGGGCCCTCTACGAGCAGTACTTC,CASSGRDRALYEQYF
TRBJ2-1,TRBV7-2,many,-,TGTGCCAGCAGCTGGACCGCGAGCTCCTACAATGAGCAGTTCTTC,CASSWTASSYNEQFF
TRBJ1-2,TRBV20-1,few,TRBD1,TGCAGTGCCGGGACAGGGGGCGTTTTTGGCTACACCTTC,CSAGTGGVFGYTF
TRBJ2-5,TRBV6-1,few,TRBD2,TGTGCCAGCAGTCGGGGGGATTACCCGTACCAAGAGACCCAGTACTTC,CASSRGDYPYQETQYF
TRBJ2-1,TRBV21-1,once,-,TGTGCCAGCAGCAAGCAGCCAAACCAGCACAGCTACAATGAGCAGTTCTTC,CASSKQPNQHSYNEQFF
TRBJ2-7,TRBV20-1,once,-,TGCAGTGCTAGATGGGCAGGGGTAAGCTACGAGCAGTACTTC,CSARWAGVSYEQYF
TRBJ2-7,TRBV29-1,many,-,TGCAGCGTTACGAAGGGGGCCTACGAGCAGTACTTC,CSVTKGAYEQYF
TRBJ2-7,TRBV12-3/TRBV12-4,many,-,TGTGCCAGCAGTTTACACGGCTACGAGCAGTACTTC,CASSLHGYEQYF
TRBJ1-6,TRBV5-4,-,-,TGTGCCAGCAGCTTGAAGACGAGCTATAATTCACCCCTCCACTTT,CASSLKTSYNSPLHF
TRBJ1-2,TRBV4-1,-,-,TGCGCCAGCAGCCAAGACATGATTAACTATGGCTACACCTTC,CASSQDMINYGYTF
TRBJ2-1,TRBV20-1,few,TRBD2,TGCAGTGCTAGTAATCCGGCGGGGGGGCTGTTTAATGAGCAGTTCTTC,CSASNPAGGLFNEQFF
TRBJ1-2,TRBV24-1,many,TRBD1,TGTGCCACCAGCCAGACAGGGGACTATGGCTACACCTTC,CATSQTGDYGYTF
TRBJ2-5,TRBV28,-,TRBD1,TGTGCCAGCAACCAGGACAGGGAAGAGACCCAGTACTTC,CASNQDREETQYF
TRBJ2-3,TRBV7-3,many,-,TGTGCCAGCAGCCCCACCGGGGCTAGCACAGATACGCAGTATTTT,CASSPTGASTDTQYF
TRBJ1-2,TRBV20-1,few,-,TGCAGTGCTACCCGACAGGCAAACTATGGCTACACCTTC,CSATRQANYGYTF
TRBJ2-1,TRBV20-1,many,TRBD2,TGCAGTGCCCCCTTTGGGGGGGGAACCTCCTACAATGAGCAGTTCTTC,CSAPFGGGTSYNEQFF
TRBJ2-5,TRBV5-5,many,-,TGTGCCAGCAGCTGGGGACCGGAGGAGACCCAGTACTTC,CASSWGPEETQYF